This T cell receptor (beta chain) was sequenced in a study of PD-L1 blockade in urothelial cancer. The wider study: Starting at some point between 2014 and 2015, patients were given atezolizumab (1,200 mg intravenously every 3 weeks). Males with bladder-origin urothelial cancer made up about 85% of the roughly 29 patients.

Added to each PCR by spiking were synthetic TCR analog templates. Using immunoSEQ multiplex PCR, the repertoire was profiled, and TCRdb retains in-frame clones only, with some absent. This sample has about 14,000 clones; around nine tenths occur once, and the top ten carry approximately 16%. This clone came up once. The TCR originated in a man between 65 and 85 years old with urothelial cancer. This specimen was PBMCs, taken around atezolizumab (anti-PD-L1) treatment.

This CDR3 is CASSPAGGEYGYTF. The CDR3 DNA sequence: TGCGCCAGCAGCCCCGCAGGGGGCGAGTATGGCTACACCTTC. The chain joins TRBV5-1 to TRBJ1-2, with TRBD1 identical over 8 bases. V lost 4 bases and J lost 5; bases outside the gene matches: 7. The germline V gene encodes CDR1 SGHRS and CDR2 YFSETQ. The CDR3 runs to 14 residues.